One sample yielded the 5 T cell receptor beta chains listed below, sequenced in a study of a mutant IDH1 vaccine in newly diagnosed glioma. As to time point: baseline, week 1 (first vaccination visit). The sample's treatment: pre-vaccination baseline after standard-of-care therapy. The repertoire was sequenced with immunoSEQ multiplex PCR; TCRdb's copy has only in-frame clones and lacks some. The repertoire holds about 59,000 clones, with 91% as singletons. Specimen: PBMCs, collected from a glioma patient treated with radiotherapy, temozolomide or both. These receptors all stem from a man aged 50 to 60 with glioma.

The chain employs TRBV5-4 and TRBJ2-5; D may be TRBD2 (6 bases). The CDR3 spans 13 residues. Germline CDR1 and CDR2: SGHNT and YYREEE (reference sequence). V lost 6 bases and J 6 bases, leaving 15 bases between the germline ends. The CDR3 reads CASMTSGTQTQYF. The CDR3, as DNA: TGTGCCAGCATGACTTCCGGGACTCAGACCCAGTACTTC.

This clone was detected only a few times. The genes are TRBV28 and TRBJ1-2; D may be TRBD1 (6 bases). The CDR3 sequence is 12 residues long. V lost 7 bases and J 6 bases, leaving 12 bases between the germline ends. CDR1 and CDR2 from the germline V gene are MDHEN and SYDVKM. CDR3 loop: CASTPGVDGYTF. The DNA of the CDR3 is TGTGCCAGCACCCCAGGGGTTGATGGCTACACCTTC.

This rearrangement joins TRBV28 to TRBJ1-5, with 7 bases aligning to TRBD1. V shed 1 base, J shed 7 bases, and the junction held 7 bases outside the gene matches. Germline CDR1 MDHEN, CDR2 SYDVKM. The CDR3 sequence is 15 residues long. CDR3 DNA: TGTGCCAGCAGTTTATACCGACAGGGCACCCAGCCCCAGCATTTT. Translating gives CASSLYRQGTQPQHF.

The chain joins TRBV5-6 to TRBJ1-4; D gene unclear. This CDR3 contains 14 residues. Trimming shortened V by 1 base and J by 4 bases, and 8 bases separated the two germline ends. Germline CDR1 and CDR2: SGHDT and YYEEEE. CDR3 in amino acids: CASSLQGINEKLFF. In nucleotides, the CDR3 is TGTGCCAGCAGCTTGCAAGGGATTAATGAAAAACTGTTTTTT.

The CDR3 here is CASRAPDRVHGYTF. The CDR3 DNA follows: TGTGCCAGTAGAGCCCCGGACAGGGTGCATGGCTACACCTTC. This sequence joins TRBV19 and TRBJ1-2, with TRBD1 matching over 8 bases. The J segment lost 6 bases and the V segment lost 6 bases, leaving 9 bases of the junction unmatched. CDR1 LNHDA and CDR2 SQIVND come from the germline V gene (reference sequence). The CDR3 is 14 amino acids.